This TCR beta chain was captured by sequencing in a study of cytomegalovirus exposure and HLA in healthy donors. The study's findings and limits: A reported reduction in N-insertions relative to the roughly 710-donor mean was seen in an Asian-associated ancestry cluster in a later analysis. Rare TCR sequences predominated, though certain public TCRs were found in many donors.

A remark on this clone: Its antigen is unknown.

The primer mix had 60 Vbeta and 13 Jbeta primers. Assay: immunoSEQ multiplex PCR; the TCRdb copy retains only in-frame clones and omits some. This listing includes around 110,000 clones. The clonotype originates from a man aged 40-50 years in good health and CMV-seropositive. Sequenced sample: PBMCs.

In DNA, the CDR3 is TGTGCCAGCAGCCGGCGGGACGGTTACAATGAGCAGTTCTTC. This sequence encodes CASSRRDGYNEQFF. V usage is TRBV14 and J usage is TRBJ2-1; perhaps TRBD2 as D (6 bases). The germline V gene has CDR1 SGHDN and CDR2 FVKESK. The CDR3 covers 14 residues. V lost 4 bases and J 4 bases, leaving 11 bases between the germline ends.